One and the same sample provided the 12 T cell receptor beta chains below, sequenced in a study of T cell repertoires in cytomegalovirus infection. From the reads, TCRdb called clonotypes with MiXCR, one entry per CDR3 protein. Of some 300,000 distinct CDR3 sequences in the sample, roughly 17% were seen once. The sequencing input was PBMCs. These receptor sequences come from a human donor in good health (CMV status not recorded). Some clones in this sample may be carry-over from other donors' samples.

This clonotype came up a few times. The chain uses TRBV19 and TRBJ1-2; D is undetermined. This CDR3 contains 13 residues. The ends were cut back, 8 bases at V and 2 bases at J, with 12 bases in the middle. Germline V gene data show CDR1 as LNHDA and CDR2 as SQIVND (reference sequence). The CDR3 reads CASSSVDNYGYTF. CDR3 DNA sequence: TGTGCCAGTTCCTCGGTAGACAACTATGGCTACACCTTC.

The V gene is TRBV13, the J gene TRBJ2-5; possibly TRBD2 for D (7 bases). Germline CDR1 PRHDT, CDR2 FYEKMQ (reference sequence). This CDR3 is 14 amino acids long. V was pared by 3 bases and J by 5 bases, with 13 bases between. DNA of the CDR3: TGTGCCAGCAGCTTGGAACAGGGAGGGGAGACCCAGTACTTC. This gives the protein CASSLEQGGETQYF. The entire variable domain, with the rest obtained from reference TRBV13 and TRBJ2-5, is as follows: AAGVIQSPRHLIKEKRETATLKCYPIPRHDTVYWYQQGPGQDPQFLISFYEKMQSDKGSIPDRFSAQQFSDYHSELNMSSLELGDSALYFCASSLEQGGETQYFGPGTRLLVL.

This clonotype has just a few counts. V usage is TRBV2 and J usage is TRBJ2-1, with D perhaps matching TRBD1 (6 bases). CDR3 length: 12 residues. Trimming pared 8 bases from V and 10 bases from J, leaving 15 bases between. The germline gives CDR1 SNHLY, CDR2 FYNNEI. The CDR3 DNA sequence: TGTGCCAGCGGAGGACAGTATCTCGAGCAGTTCTTC. Translating it yields CASGGQYLEQFF.

This chain joins TRBV20-1 and TRBJ2-1, with a tentative D call TRBD2 (6 bases). Trimming cost V 5 bases and J 4 bases, with 12 bases left between them. The CDR3 loop spans 13 amino acids. Per the germline V gene, CDR1 is DFQATT and CDR2 is SNEGSKA (reference sequence). The CDR3 DNA reads TGCAGTGCTCGCTGGGGGGTATACAATGAGCAGTTCTTC. It encodes CSARWGVYNEQFF.

In this sample, this clonotype turned up many times. The V call is TRBV7-9, the J call TRBJ2-3; tentatively, D is TRBD1 (6 bases). The CDR3 spans 15 residues. The V gene's germline CDR1 is SEHNR and CDR2 FQNEAQ (reference sequence). Trimming pared 1 base from V and 1 base from J, leaving 9 bases between. The CDR3 reads CASSLVSGGTDTQYF. In DNA, the CDR3 is TGTGCCAGCAGCTTAGTTTCAGGGGGCACAGATACGCAGTATTTT.

The sample holds many counts of this clonotype. The chain uses TRBV7-2 and TRBJ2-1, with unresolved D. This CDR3 comprises 14 residues. The germline CDR1 and CDR2 sequences are SGHTA and FQGNSA. V was clipped by 1 base and J by 7 bases, with 11 bases between them. The CDR3: CASSLVWLGNEQFF. DNA of the CDR3: TGTGCCAGCAGCTTAGTCTGGCTGGGGAATGAGCAGTTCTTC.

The DNA of the CDR3 is TGTGCCAGCAGCCGGGCGTCCCCTGGGGCCAACGTCCTGACTTTC. Translating it yields CASSRASPGANVLTF. The chain couples TRBV11-2 to TRBJ2-6, with D unclear. The CDR3 contains 15 residues. Trimming shortened V by 5 bases and J by 2 bases, and 10 bases separated the two germline ends. Germline lookup yields CDR1 SGHAT and CDR2 FQNNGV. Full variable domain (remainder filled in from reference TRBV11-2 and TRBJ2-6): EAGVAQSPRYKIIEKRQSVAFWCNPISGHATLYWYQQILGQGPKLLIQFQNNGVVDDSQLPKDRFSAERLKGVDSTLKIQPAKLEDSAVYLCASSRASPGANVLTFGAGSRLTVL.

This clonotype came up many times. The CDR3 DNA reads as TGTGCCAGCAGCAACCCCCGGACCCCCCTTGAGCAGTTCTTC. Protein product: CASSNPRTPLEQFF. This rearrangement joins TRBV12-3 or TRBV12-4 to TRBJ2-1; D uncertain. Between the trimmed V and J ends, which lost 6 bases and 9 bases, there was a span of 18 bases. The CDR3 extends over 14 amino acids.

The chain is built from TRBV7-9 and TRBJ2-7; D is uncertain. The germline V and J ends were trimmed by 5 bases and 1 base, with 9 bases remaining between them. The CDR3 is 13 amino acids. Germline values: CDR1 SEHNR, CDR2 FQNEAQ (reference sequence). As DNA, the CDR3 is TGTGCCAGCAGCATCGAACCTTCCTACGAGCAGTACTTC. Protein product: CASSIEPSYEQYF.

This chain links TRBV28 with TRBJ1-5; 10 bases match TRBD1. Unmatched junction bases numbered 5, after V lost 5 bases and J lost 4 bases. The germline V gene encodes CDR1 MDHEN and CDR2 SYDVKM. The CDR3 is 15 amino acids. CDR3 sequence (DNA): TGTGCCAGCAGTACGGGACAGGGGAAAAATCAGCCCCAGCATTTT. This encodes CASSTGQGKNQPQHF. Using reference TRBV28 and TRBJ1-5 for the parts outside the CDR3, the full variable domain is DVKVTQSSRYLVKRTGEKVFLECVQDMDHENMFWYRQDPGLGLRLIYFSYDVKMKEKGDIPEGYSVSREKKERFSLILESASTNQTSMYLCASSTGQGKNQPQHFGDGTRLSIL.

Ten or more counts support this clonotype. This chain joins TRBV7-2 and TRBJ2-3, with TRBD2 identical over 7 bases. This CDR3 is 14 amino acids long. Germline V gene data show CDR1 as SGHTA and CDR2 as FQGNSA. V was pared by 7 bases and J by 4 bases, with 8 bases of the junction left unmatched. The CDR3 protein is CASNLPGGPDTQYF. The CDR3 DNA reads TGTGCCAGCAATCTCCCGGGGGGTCCAGATACGCAGTATTTT.

The V and J genes are TRBV20-1 and TRBJ1-2; D is unresolved. The CDR3 is 16 amino acids. In germline, CDR1 is DFQATT, CDR2 SNEGSKA (reference sequence). Trimming pared 0 bases from V and 1 base from J, leaving 15 bases between. The CDR3: CSARDRIGGYNYGYTF. The CDR3 DNA reads as TGCAGTGCTAGAGATCGGATTGGAGGATATAACTATGGCTACACCTTC.